This T cell receptor (beta chain) originates from a study of blood T cell repertoires in COVID-19. Study-level background: Italy, Spain and the United States were the sources of the convalescent and acute COVID-19 samples. Sample material is recorded as cDNA or gDNA derived from T cells, B-cell-depleted T cells, or PBMCs.

Per the original data handling: Estimated nucleated cell counts came from reference gene primer amplification. The repertoire was sequenced with immunoSEQ multiplex PCR; TCRdb's copy has only in-frame clones and lacks some. D and trimming come from the DNA, and the V and J calls and clone size come from that table. The sample carries roughly 85,000 clones, 86% recorded once. V was pared by 3 bases and J by 3 bases, with 14 bases of the junction left unmatched. Germline V gene lookup returns CDR1 LGHNA and CDR2 YNFKEQ. This CDR3 has 18 residues. This receptor was identified in a man in his fifties with active or convalescent COVID-19. The sequenced material came from peripheral blood. The genes are TRBV4-2 and TRBJ1-3; the match to TRBD1 covers 7 bases. The CDR3 sequence: CASSHQQGPSTSGNTIYF. The CDR3 DNA sequence: TGTGCCAGCAGCCACCAACAGGGGCCCTCAACTAGTGGAAACACCATATATTTT.